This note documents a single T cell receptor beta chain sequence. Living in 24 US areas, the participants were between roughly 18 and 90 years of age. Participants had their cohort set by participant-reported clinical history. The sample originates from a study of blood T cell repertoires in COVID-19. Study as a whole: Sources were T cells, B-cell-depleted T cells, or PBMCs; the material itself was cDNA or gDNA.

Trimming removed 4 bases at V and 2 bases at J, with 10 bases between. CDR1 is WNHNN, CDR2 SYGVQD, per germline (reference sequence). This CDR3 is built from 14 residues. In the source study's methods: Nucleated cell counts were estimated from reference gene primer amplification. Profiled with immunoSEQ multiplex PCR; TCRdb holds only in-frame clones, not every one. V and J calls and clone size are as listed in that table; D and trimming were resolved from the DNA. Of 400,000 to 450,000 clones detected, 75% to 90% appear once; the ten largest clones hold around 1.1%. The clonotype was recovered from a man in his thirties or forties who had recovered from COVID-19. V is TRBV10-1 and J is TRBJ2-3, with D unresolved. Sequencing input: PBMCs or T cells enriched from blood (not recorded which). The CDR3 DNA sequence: TGCGCCAGCAGTGGAGGCCAGCTCACAGATACGCAGTATTTT. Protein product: CASSGGQLTDTQYF.